This TCR beta chain was identified during a study of T cells after yellow fever vaccination. Note on this clonotype: Its antigen is unknown.

Study-wide results and caveats: Post-booster reappearance was seen for most primary-vaccination clones (roughly 96% CD4, 85% to 90% CD8). The secondary response peaked faster, at day 5 versus 15, but was weaker.

Template switching with 5'RACE generated the TCR cDNA and added a universal primer site and UMIs. MiXCR, run by TCRdb on the 5' RACE reads, gives a single entry per CDR3 protein. The top ten clones hold roughly 0.5% of a sample with around 300,000 distinct CDR3 sequences, 13% of them seen once. This sequence originates from a man aged 30-40 years who received the YFV17D yellow fever vaccine. Specimen: CD4+ T cells sorted from PBMCs, collected 45 days after the yellow fever booster vaccination.

The CDR3 loop is CASSLQSSGSGEQFF. Here the CDR3 DNA reads TGTGCCAGCAGTTTACAGTCTAGCGGGAGTGGGGAGCAGTTCTTC. The rearrangement uses TRBV27 and TRBJ2-1, with 10 bases aligning to TRBD2. CDR3 length equals 15 residues. Germline-derived CDR1 and CDR2 are MNHEY and SMNVEV (reference sequence). Unmatched junction bases numbered 8, after V lost 2 bases and J lost 10 bases.